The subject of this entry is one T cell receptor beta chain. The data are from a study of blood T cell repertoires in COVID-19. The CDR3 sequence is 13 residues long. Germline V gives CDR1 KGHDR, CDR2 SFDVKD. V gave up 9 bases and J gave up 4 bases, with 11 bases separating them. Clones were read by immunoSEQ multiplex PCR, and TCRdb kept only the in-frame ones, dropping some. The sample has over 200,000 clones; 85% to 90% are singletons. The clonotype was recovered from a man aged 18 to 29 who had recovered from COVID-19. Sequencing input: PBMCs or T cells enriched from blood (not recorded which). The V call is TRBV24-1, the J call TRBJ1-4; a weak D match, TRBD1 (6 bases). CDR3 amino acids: CATSGHNNEKLFF. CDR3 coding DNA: TGTGCCACCTCGGGACACAATAATGAAAAACTGTTTTTT.